A single sample gave rise to the 2 T cell receptor beta chains below, sequenced in a study of shared clonotypes between healthy human individuals. Some clones are missing from TCRdb's copy, which holds only in-frame ones; the method was immunoSEQ multiplex PCR. In the table there are hundreds of thousands of clones, 95% to 96% of which are singletons. Positively selected for CCR7, the CD45RO-negative cells used as naive CD8 cells excluded terminally differentiated effector memory CD45RA+ cells. The sequencing input was naive CD8+ T cells sorted from blood. The origin of the receptors is a young woman in good health.

The chain couples TRBV28 to TRBJ1-2; 8 bases match TRBD1. Germline CDR1 and CDR2: MDHEN and SYDVKM. This CDR3 region has 15 residues. J gave up 4 bases and V 6 bases, and 10 bases lay outside the gene matches. CDR3 loop: CASSRHQGAGYGYTF. Written as DNA, the CDR3 is TGTGCCAGCAGCCGACACCAGGGGGCTGGCTATGGCTACACCTTC.

This chain uses TRBV19 with TRBJ2-1; no clear D gene. The CDR3 contains 13 residues. The germline V and J ends were trimmed by 0 bases and 15 bases, with 15 bases remaining between them. CDR1 LNHDA and CDR2 SQIVND come from the germline V gene (reference sequence). The CDR3 sequence is CASSIDDEIPPFF. The CDR3 DNA follows: TGTGCCAGTAGTATAGACGACGAGATTCCCCCGTTCTTC.